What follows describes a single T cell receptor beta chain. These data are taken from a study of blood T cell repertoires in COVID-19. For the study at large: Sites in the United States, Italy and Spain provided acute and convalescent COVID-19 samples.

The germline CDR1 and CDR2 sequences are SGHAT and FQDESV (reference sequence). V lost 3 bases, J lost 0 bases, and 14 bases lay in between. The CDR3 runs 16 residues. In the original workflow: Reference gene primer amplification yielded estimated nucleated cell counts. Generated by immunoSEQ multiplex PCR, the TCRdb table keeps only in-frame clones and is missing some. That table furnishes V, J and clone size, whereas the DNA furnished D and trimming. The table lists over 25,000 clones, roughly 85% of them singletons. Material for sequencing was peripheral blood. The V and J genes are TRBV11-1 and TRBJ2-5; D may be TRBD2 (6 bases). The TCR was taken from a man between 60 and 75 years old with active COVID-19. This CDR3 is CASSFGREPYQETQYF. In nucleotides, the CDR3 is TGTGCCAGCAGCTTTGGTCGGGAGCCGTACCAAGAGACCCAGTACTTC.